Below are 16 T cell receptor beta chains sequenced from a single sample in a study of blood T cells in healthy people across ages. Then a second PCR, running about 7 to 11 cycles, was carried out with a sample-barcoded 5' primer and a J-beta primer mix. TCRdb reprocessed the 5' RACE reads with MiXCR, giving one entry per CDR3 protein. The repertoire holds roughly 800,000 distinct CDR3 sequences, roughly 64% seen once, with 22% in the top ten. Material: blood. The receptors derive from a man aged 30 to 39 in good health.

There are a few counts of this clonotype. The CDR3 is CASSPNFGTAEQFF. The CDR3 DNA follows: TGTGCCAGCAGTCCTAACTTCGGGACAGCTGAGCAGTTCTTC. The chain links TRBV27 to TRBJ2-1; 7 nucleotides match TRBD1. Losses at the gene ends were 5 bases for V and 9 bases for J; bases not matched to a gene: 10. The CDR3 has 14 residues. Germline values: CDR1 MNHEY, CDR2 SMNVEV (reference sequence).

The chain has TRBV20-1 and TRBJ2-5, with 7 bases aligning to TRBD2. Per the germline V gene, CDR1 is DFQATT and CDR2 is SNEGSKA (reference sequence). The V and J ends lost 6 bases and 5 bases, in that order; junction bases with no gene match: 18. The CDR3 loop spans 16 amino acids. CDR3 nucleotides: TGCAGTGCAACCCCCATCAGCGGGAATCACTGGGAGACCCAGTACTTC. Amino acid sequence: CSATPISGNHWETQYF.

This clonotype was counted only a few times. The rearrangement links TRBV28 to TRBJ2-3; 8 positions match TRBD2. Germline V lookup: CDR1 MDHEN, CDR2 SYDVKM. The CDR3 sequence is 13 residues long. V lost 8 bases to trimming and J lost 4 bases; unmatched junction nucleotides: 5. CDR3 amino acids: CASRGGGADTQYF. The DNA for the CDR3 is TGTGCCAGCCGGGGGGGAGGCGCAGATACGCAGTATTTT.

This clonotype was seen a few times. CDR3 in amino acids: CASSDRGSGRLLKQYF. CDR3 bases: TGTGCCAGCAGCGACCGAGGTAGCGGGAGGCTTTTAAAGCAGTACTTC. The chain joins TRBV7-2 to TRBJ2-5; TRBD2 agrees at 10 bases. Trimming removed 5 bases from V and 11 bases from J; junction bases left unmatched: 17. CDR1 is SGHTA, CDR2 FQGNSA, per germline. The CDR3 extends over 16 amino acids.

The V and J genes are TRBV24-1 and TRBJ2-2; 8 bases map to TRBD1. Germline CDR1 is KGHDR and CDR2 is SFDVKD. V lost 3 bases to trimming and J lost 4 bases; unmatched junction nucleotides: 6. CDR3 length: 16 residues. The CDR3 spells CATSDGGQGGTGELFF. Written as DNA, the CDR3 is TGTGCCACCAGTGATGGTGGACAGGGTGGCACCGGGGAGCTGTTTTTT.

The rearrangement links TRBV20-1 to TRBJ2-3; no clear D. This CDR3 comprises 12 residues. Germline values: CDR1 DFQATT, CDR2 SNEGSKA (reference sequence). Trimming shortened V by 4 bases and J by 6 bases, and 11 bases separated the two germline ends. This CDR3 is CSAILTSDTQYF. The CDR3, as DNA: TGCAGTGCTATTCTGACGAGCGATACGCAGTATTTT.

The chain is built from TRBV19 and TRBJ2-6; D remains ambiguous. The CDR3 is made up of 13 amino acids. V was trimmed by 7 bases and J by 4 bases, leaving 8 bases between them. Looked up from germline, CDR1 is LNHDA and CDR2 is SQIVND (reference sequence). CDR3 sequence: CASTTPGANVLTF. CDR3 DNA sequence: TGTGCCAGTACGACCCCCGGGGCCAACGTCCTGACTTTC.

The rearrangement uses TRBV4-2 and TRBJ2-1, with D maybe TRBD2 (6 bases). The J call could be wrong; TRBJ2-7 is a better fit for the DNA end. The CDR3 has 17 residues. In germline, CDR1 is LGHNA, CDR2 YNFKEQ. In DNA, the CDR3 is TGTGCCAGCAGCCAAGCAGGGCGGGGATCACCTCACTACGAGCAGTACTTC. It yields the protein CASSQAGRGSPHYEQYF.

This clonotype was recorded only once. The chain couples TRBV20-1 to TRBJ2-5, with D perhaps TRBD2 (5 bases). The CDR3 has 11 residues. Germline V CDR1 and CDR2: DFQATT, SNEGSKA (reference sequence). V lost 0 bases, J lost 11 bases, and 10 bases lay in between. As DNA, the CDR3 is TGCAGTGCTAGAGACAAAAGGGAGCAGTACTTC. The encoded protein is CSARDKREQYF.

This clonotype was seen just once. The gene calls are TRBV28 and TRBJ1-5, with D unresolved. V was clipped by 10 bases and J by 0 bases, with 19 bases between them. The CDR3 runs to 16 residues. Looked up from germline, CDR1 is MDHEN and CDR2 is SYDVKM. Here the CDR3 reads CATLTRGRASNQPQHF. The CDR3 coding sequence is TGTGCCACCTTAACCAGAGGCAGAGCTAGCAATCAGCCCCAGCATTTT.

This clonotype was counted only a few times. The rearrangement uses TRBV19 and TRBJ2-3; D might be TRBD2 (5 bases). V lost 4 bases, J lost 0 bases, and 20 bases lay in between. CDR3 size: 18 residues. Germline lookup yields CDR1 LNHDA and CDR2 SQIVND (reference sequence). The CDR3 DNA follows: TGTGCCAGTAGTAAAGAAGGCCGGGCGGAGGCTAGCACAGATACGCAGTATTTT. It codes for CASSKEGRAEASTDTQYF.

The V and J genes are TRBV2 and TRBJ2-5; 12 bases fit TRBD2. After removal of 7 bases from V and 7 bases from J, the junction contained 7 bases not matched to a gene. CDR1 SNHLY and CDR2 FYNNEI come from the germline V gene. The length of the CDR3 is 14 residues. The CDR3 loop reads CASTTTSGGVTQYF. The DNA of the CDR3 is TGTGCCAGCACGACGACTAGCGGGGGAGTGACCCAGTACTTC.

This clonotype was counted ten times or more. One junction end does not reproduce the germline sequence, and a read error may be involved. The chain has TRBV7-2 and TRBJ2-1; D is uncertain. Germline lookup yields CDR1 SGHTA and CDR2 FQGNSA. CDR3 length: 12 amino acids. The CDR3 protein is CASSLGNNEQFF. Here the CDR3 DNA reads TGCGCCAGCAGCTTGGGTAACAATGAGCAGTTCTTC. The full variable domain, with the rest looked up from reference TRBV7-2 and TRBJ2-1, is GAGVSQSPSNKVTEKGKDVELRCDPISGHTALYWYRQSLGQGLEFLIYFQGNSAPDKSGLPSDRFSAERTGGSVSTLTIQRTQQEDSAVYLCASSLGNNEQFFGPGTRLTVL.

With regard to this clonotype: A read error may be the cause here, since a much bigger clone is one base away. The rearrangement uses TRBV25-1 and TRBJ1-5; D gene unclear. CDR1 MGHDK and CDR2 SYGVNS come from the germline V gene. There are 13 residues in the CDR3. V lost 0 bases to trimming and J lost 0 bases, with 0 bases between them. The CDR3 region has the DNA TGTGCCAGCAGTGAATATAGCAATCAGCCCCAGCATTTT. Its translation is CASSEYSNQPQHF.

J is TRBJ1-3 and V is TRBV3-1; possibly TRBD1 for D (5 bases). CDR3 length: 15 amino acids. Trimming removed 4 bases at V and 3 bases at J, with 13 bases between. Germline values: CDR1 LGHDT, CDR2 YNNKEL (reference sequence). CDR3 sequence: CASSRDRTNGNTIYF. The CDR3 DNA reads as TGTGCCAGCAGCCGAGACAGAACTAATGGAAACACCATATATTTT.

This clonotype was detected once. J is TRBJ1-2 and V is TRBV29-1, with D possibly TRBD1 on 6 matching bases. The CDR3 totals 11 residues. CDR1 and CDR2 (germline): SQVTM, ANQGSEA. The V and J ends lost 6 bases and 6 bases respectively, with 11 bases between them. CDR3 residues: CSVEGGNGYTF. The CDR3 DNA reads as TGCAGCGTCGAGGGGGGTAATGGCTACACCTTC.